This T cell receptor beta chain was observed in a study of T cell changes during pregnancy in multiple sclerosis. The assay was immunoSEQ multiplex PCR, and TCRdb's table has in-frame clones only and misses some. Of tens of thousands of clones in the sample, around 93% were seen once. There are 15 residues in the CDR3. Germline V gene sequence: CDR1 LGHNT, CDR2 FRNRAP. Trimming shortened V by 0 bases and J by 2 bases, and 10 bases separated the two germline ends. The chain recombines TRBV12-5 with TRBJ1-2; TRBD1 is a possible D gene (5 bases). The material sequenced was peripheral blood, taken in the third trimester of pregnancy. The clonotype comes from a female donor with multiple sclerosis, enrolled in a pregnancy study. CDR3 protein: CASGLVQAVNYGYTF. CDR3 sequence (DNA): TGTGCTAGTGGTTTGGTACAGGCAGTAAACTATGGCTACACCTTC.